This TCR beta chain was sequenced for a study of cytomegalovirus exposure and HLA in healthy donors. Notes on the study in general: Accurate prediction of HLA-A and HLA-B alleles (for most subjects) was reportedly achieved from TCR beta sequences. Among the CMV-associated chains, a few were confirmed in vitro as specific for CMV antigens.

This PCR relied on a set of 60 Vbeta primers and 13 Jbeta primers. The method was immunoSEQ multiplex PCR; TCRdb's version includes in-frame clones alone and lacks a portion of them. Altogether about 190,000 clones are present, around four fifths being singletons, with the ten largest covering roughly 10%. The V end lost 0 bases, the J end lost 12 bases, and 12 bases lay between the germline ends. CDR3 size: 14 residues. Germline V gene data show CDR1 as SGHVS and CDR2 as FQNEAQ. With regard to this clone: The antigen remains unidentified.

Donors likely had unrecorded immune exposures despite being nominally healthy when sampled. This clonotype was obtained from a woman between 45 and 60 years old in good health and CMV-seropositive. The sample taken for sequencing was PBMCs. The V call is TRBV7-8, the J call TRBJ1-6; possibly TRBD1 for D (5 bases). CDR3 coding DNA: TGTGCCAGCAGCTTAGCGTCGGGGAGGGGACCCCTCCACTTT. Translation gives CASSLASGRGPLHF.